This entry is about one T cell receptor beta chain. Antigen specificity is unknown. This record belongs to a study of graft-versus-host responses after intestinal transplantation. Background on the study: Induction using anti-thymocyte globulin, followed by tacrolimus and steroids for 2 to 4 years, was given to all recipients. Study results and limitations: The presence of high graft-versus-host to host-versus-graft clonal ratios in allografts characterized patients with graft-donor T cell macrochimerism. In recipient marrow, GvH clones were found, and some appeared first in ileum or blood.

Here immunoSEQ multiplex PCR was the method, and the copy in TCRdb shows in-frame clones only, minus some. The sample shows about 31,000 clones, approximately 80% of them seen only once. Sequences were derived from unstimulated CD8+ T cells sorted from spleen or lymph node cells, sampled before intestinal transplant. The TCR sequence derives from a human donor who received an intestinal transplant.

The CDR3 coding sequence is TGCGCCAGCAACCCAGCGGGACTAGCGGGAAACAATGAGCAGTTCTTC. This encodes CASNPAGLAGNNEQFF. The V gene is TRBV10-2, the J gene TRBJ2-1; 13 bases agree with TRBD2. Per the germline V gene, CDR1 is WSHSY and CDR2 is SAAADI. CDR3 length: 16 amino acids. V gave up 7 bases and J gave up 5 bases; unmatched junction bases: 8.